The 12 T cell receptor beta chains below come from one sample, sequenced in a study of blood T cell repertoires in COVID-19 (dated by TCRdb to the early 2020s). Receptor libraries were prepared by the immunoSEQ multiplex PCR assay. The table was pulled from immuneACCESS by TCRdb, which kept in-frame rearrangements only. Such tables lose some clones; where checked, under half of the loss comes from unresolved V genes, and the rest has no known cause. This sample holds more than 150,000 clones; over 80% were observed only once. Over 10% of the sample is in the top ten clones. Material: PBMCs or T cells enriched from blood (not recorded which). These TCRs come from a woman aged 60-70 years who had recovered from COVID-19.

This chain connects TRBV7-9 to TRBJ2-1; D unresolved. CDR1 SEHNR and CDR2 FQNEAQ come from the germline V gene (reference sequence). The CDR3 is 15 residues long. V lost 0 bases to trimming and J lost 6 bases, with 12 bases between them. CDR3 DNA sequence: TGTGCCAGCAGCTTAGCGCTGTCTCTAGTCAATGAGCAGTTCTTC. Its translation: CASSLALSLVNEQFF.

CDR3 nucleotide sequence: TGTGCCAGCAGCCCTCCCGGGACACATACAGAGACCCAGTACTTC. Its translation is CASSPPGTHTETQYF. The rearrangement links TRBV7-9 to TRBJ2-5; D possibly corresponds to TRBD1 (6 bases). This CDR3 spans 15 amino acids. Germline assignment: CDR1 SEHNR and CDR2 FQNEAQ (reference sequence). The V and J ends lost 5 bases and 4 bases respectively, with 17 bases between them.

The chain combines TRBV27 with TRBJ1-6; 8 bases line up with TRBD1. J gave up 8 bases and V 6 bases, and 6 bases lay outside the gene matches. Germline V lookup: CDR1 MNHEY, CDR2 SMNVEV (reference sequence). The CDR3 consists of 14 residues. CDR3 protein: CASRPAGGDSPLHF. The DNA of the CDR3 is TGTGCCAGCAGGCCAGCAGGGGGCGATTCACCCCTCCACTTT.

The chain employs TRBV20-1 and TRBJ1-3; 7 bases agree with TRBD1. The CDR3 covers 14 residues. Trimming cost V 3 bases and J 4 bases; bases outside gene matches: 6. Germline lookup yields CDR1 DFQATT and CDR2 SNEGSKA (reference sequence). This chain's CDR3 is CSASNRGGGNTIYF. The CDR3 DNA is TGCAGTGCTAGTAACCGAGGGGGCGGAAACACCATATATTTT.

This clone was seen once. The chain couples TRBV19 to TRBJ2-2; 9 bases are shared with TRBD2. The germline CDR1 and CDR2 sequences are LNHDA and SQIVND (reference sequence). The CDR3 totals 15 residues. The V gene end was trimmed by 1 base and the J gene end by 6 bases; junction bases not matched to a gene: 3. CDR3 nucleotide sequence: TGTGCCAGTAGTATAGTAGCGGGAGTGTCCGGGGAGCTGTTTTTT. Its protein is CASSIVAGVSGELFF.

The chain employs TRBV11-2 and TRBJ1-2; 12 nucleotides agree with TRBD1. The CDR3 sequence is 15 residues long. The germline V gene has CDR1 SGHAT and CDR2 FQNNGV. The V segment lost 8 bases and the J segment 8 bases; nucleotides outside the gene matches: 12. The CDR3 nucleotides read TGTGCCAGCGCAACCGGGACAGGGGGCGCTTGGGGCTACACCTTC. Encoded protein: CASATGTGGAWGYTF.

The CDR3 DNA is TGTGCCAGCAGCACAGGACGGGATAGCGGGTTGGGAGAGACCCAGTACTTC. Its translation: CASSTGRDSGLGETQYF. The chain combines TRBV9 with TRBJ2-5; TRBD2 agrees at 7 bases. V lost 4 bases, J lost 4 bases, and 16 bases stayed unmatched. There are 17 residues in the CDR3. The germline CDR1 and CDR2 sequences are SGDLS and YYNGEE.

V and J are TRBV19 and TRBJ2-1; 9 bases are shared with TRBD1. From germline, CDR1 is LNHDA and CDR2 SQIVND (reference sequence). J was trimmed by 3 bases and V by 3 bases; bases with no gene match: 3. The CDR3 is 15 amino acids. CDR3 amino acids: CASSIRDRDYNEQFF. The DNA for the CDR3 is TGTGCCAGTAGTATCCGGGACAGGGACTACAATGAGCAGTTCTTC.

The V and J genes are TRBV5-1 and TRBJ1-1; tentatively, D is TRBD1 (5 bases). This CDR3 has 16 amino acids. CDR1 and CDR2 (germline): SGHRS, YFSETQ. Between the trimmed V and J ends, which lost 7 bases and 4 bases, there was a span of 23 bases. The CDR3 loop is CASGTTYTGRGTEAFF. The CDR3 nucleotides are TGCGCCAGCGGAACTACCTACACAGGAAGGGGCACTGAAGCTTTCTTT.

The chain links TRBV4-1 to TRBJ1-4; D gene ambiguous. The V gene's germline CDR1 is MGHRA and CDR2 YSYEKL. CDR3 length: 16 amino acids. Trimming left V 4 bases short and J 8 bases short, with 20 bases between. CDR3 in DNA: TGCGCCAGCAGCCTAAGGTTCCTAGAATGGAGCGAAAAACTGTTTTTT. Its protein product is CASSLRFLEWSEKLFF.

V usage is TRBV11-3 and J usage is TRBJ1-1, with 9 bases fitting TRBD1. This CDR3 has 15 residues. V was pared by 3 bases and J by 3 bases, with 5 bases of the junction left unmatched. Germline CDR1 reads SGHNT; CDR2 reads YENEEA. In DNA, the CDR3 is TGTGCCAGCAGCTTGGGGACAGGGACAGACACTGAAGCTTTCTTT. Translation: CASSLGTGTDTEAFF.

The chain has TRBV5-6 and TRBJ2-7; unclear D gene. Per germline, CDR1 SGHDT and CDR2 YYEEEE. The CDR3 has 14 amino acids. V was pared by 1 base and J by 5 bases, with 13 bases between. The CDR3 nucleotides are TGTGCCAGCAGCTTGTTTCCGCGCCCCCACGAGCAGTACTTC. Amino acids: CASSLFPRPHEQYF.